This record looks at one TCR beta chain sequence and its context. The data were taken from a study of blood T cell repertoires in COVID-19. Whole-study context: Researchers got acute and convalescent COVID-19 samples from the United States, Italy and Spain.

From germline, CDR1 is SGHRS and CDR2 YFSETQ. The CDR3 extends over 15 amino acids. With 4 bases clipped from V and 4 bases from J, the junction kept 10 bases outside the gene matches. How the authors handled the data: How many nucleated cells were present was estimated from reference gene primer amplification. Profiled with immunoSEQ multiplex PCR; TCRdb holds only in-frame clones, not every one. V and J calls and clone size come straight from that table; D and trimming were deduced from the DNA. This sample yields about 120,000 clones, of which roughly 88% are seen a single time; over 1% belongs to the top ten.

The sample taken for sequencing was peripheral blood. The chain is built from TRBV5-1 and TRBJ2-5, with TRBD1 matching over 7 bases. This TCR was sampled from a woman aged 80 or older with acute or convalescent COVID-19. The chain's CDR3 is CASSHRQGLRETQYF. CDR3 nucleotide sequence: TGCGCCAGCAGCCACCGACAGGGATTGCGAGAGACCCAGTACTTC.